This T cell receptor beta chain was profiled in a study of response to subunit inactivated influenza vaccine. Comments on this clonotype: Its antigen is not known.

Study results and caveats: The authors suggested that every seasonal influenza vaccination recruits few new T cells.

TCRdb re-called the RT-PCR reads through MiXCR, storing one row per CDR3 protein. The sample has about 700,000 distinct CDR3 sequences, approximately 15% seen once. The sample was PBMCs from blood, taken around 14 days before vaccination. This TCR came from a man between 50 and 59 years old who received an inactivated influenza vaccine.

DNA of the CDR3: TGTGCCAGCAGCTTATATGGTATCGGGAGGGCCGGGATGTCAGATACGCAGTATTTT. Encoded protein: CASSLYGIGRAGMSDTQYF. V usage is TRBV11-1 and J usage is TRBJ2-3; 8 nucleotides match TRBD2. The trim removed 2 bases at V and 4 bases at J, leaving 17 bases unmatched. CDR1 SGHAT and CDR2 FQDESV come from the germline V gene (reference sequence). The CDR3 runs to 19 residues. The full variable domain, its missing parts supplied by reference TRBV11-1 and TRBJ2-3, is EAEVAQSPRYKITEKSQAVAFWCDPISGHATLYWYRQILGQGPELLVQFQDESVVDDSQLPKDRFSAERLKGVDSTLKIQPAELGDSAMYLCASSLYGIGRAGMSDTQYFGPGTRLTVL.